This T cell receptor beta chain was observed in a study of cytomegalovirus exposure and HLA in healthy donors (dated by TCRdb to the late 2010s). Regarding the research as a whole: According to an earlier analysis of several hundred of the donors, about 190 million T cells yielded 120 million or so unique TCR beta sequences and more than 250 Gb of sequence data. Approximately 310 gigabases of sequencing data and tens of millions of unique TCR sequences were included in an early release covering roughly 600 HLA-typed donors. Of the 398 genotyped donors, less than 85% were placed in the genetic ancestry cluster associated with self-reported Caucasian donors. The study aimed to test whether cataloging public T cell receptors could reveal signatures of past pathogen exposure. The study profiled the T cell repertoires of 500 to 800 subjects by immunosequencing and related them to cytomegalovirus serostatus. In addition to the first cohort of roughly 670 subjects, a separate validation cohort of approximately 120 different subjects was used. The study combined high-throughput TCR immunosequencing, statistical association of individual TCRs with disease status, and machine learning to predict cytomegalovirus infection status. In a later analysis, previously published TCR beta repertoires from 550 to 700 donors were re-analyzed and high-resolution HLA genotyping was added so that TCR occurrence patterns could be studied. In the later analysis, no new phenotypic data were used to find candidate immune exposures; instead, reliance was placed on TCR beta sequences and their occurrence across donors. An earlier analysis of approximately 630 of the donors applied high-throughput TCR beta sequencing to assess whether each TCR beta V gene segment acted as functional or pseudogenic. Donor age, sex, ethnicity and CMV serostatus were compiled alongside the repertoire data. A later genetic analysis took genome-wide SNP genotypes for about 55% of the 666 donors and used that subset as a discovery cohort. All discovery cohort repertoires had been generated on a single sequencing platform. Class I and class II HLA loci were covered by the typing at four-digit resolution. Typing coverage differed by locus: A, B, C, DRB1 and DQB1 were typed in about 629-640 donors, DQA1 in 522, DPA1 in 600 to 610, and DPB1 in approximately 450. Five DR-DQ haplotypes were handled as single units for association and clustering because linkage in the cohort was strong. Among about 360 genotyped donors of the cohort, an average of roughly 240,000 unique TCR beta nucleotide sequences were sequenced per donor, roughly 20% of them non-productive.

The junction shows trimming of 4 bases on V and 6 bases on J, and the gene matches do not reach 5 bases of it. Via the germline V gene, CDR1 is SQVTM and CDR2 ANQGSEA. There are 13 amino acids in the CDR3, from cysteine to phenylalanine inclusive. Only the CDR3 region is kept as DNA, spanning 39 bases read in frame from base 1. Remarks on this clone: It has no known antigen specificity. Qualities for individual bases were not recorded, and no much larger clone is one base off.

Results and caveats for the whole study, not just this receptor: Compared with equally common non-associated chains, HLA-associated TCR beta chains in a later analysis were more clonally expanded and had lower generation probabilities. The authors suggested that the approach could potentially be extended to other disease states and immunological phenotypes. Only TCR beta chains were sequenced in this cohort, and the absence of alpha or paired-chain data limited detectable features. At a false discovery rate of 0.05, a later analysis linked around 15,000 TCR beta sequences to specific HLA alleles. A later analysis found that TCR association rates varied across HLA loci, with DRB1 alleles showing the most associated TCRs and HLA-C alleles the fewest. In an earlier analysis of some 500 of the donors, most TCR beta V segments appeared in productive rearrangements about 87% or about 30% of the time, broadly matching IMGT annotations. HLA typing was unavailable for some donors at each locus, so association tests used only the typed subset. A further reported finding was that TCR beta sequences accurately predicted the HLA-A and HLA-B alleles for most subjects in the first cohort. For the cohort, immune exposure information was limited to CMV serostatus. The study gave a list of over 150 TCR beta chains associated with cytomegalovirus. According to a later analysis, most CMV-associated TCR beta chains appeared to be HLA-restricted, and the HLA associations seemed to be driven largely by CMV exposure. Sequencing depth was assumed to be roughly uniform across donors in the presence/absence analyses, though that assumption may not hold. A cluster of highly shared sequence variants was judged likely to represent a technical artifact of the sequencing pipeline. The classifier was reported to diagnose cytomegalovirus status with high specificity and sensitivity in both the original cohort and the validation cohort. Some IMGT-functional V segments, including TRBV6-2 and TRBV6-3, could not be told apart with the 87-base-pair reads, so those segments were excluded. Most TCR sequences were seen in very few donors, while some public TCRs were found in many individuals. Strong co-occurrence of HLA alleles, especially DR and DQ, made assigning TCR associations to individual alleles difficult. In vitro tests confirmed that a few of the cytomegalovirus-associated TCR beta chains recognize cytomegalovirus antigens. Correlated functional status among segregating V segments might reflect linkage disequilibrium, but an unknown experimental factor could not be ruled out. According to a later analysis, parvovirus B19, influenza, CMV and Epstein-Barr virus appeared linked to several top co-occurrence clusters. Because counts were too low, approximately 15 rarely observed V segments, including chromosome 9 orphons, were excluded from the earlier analysis of 587 of the donors. An association between a missense DCLRE1C variant and V-gene and J-gene trimming of TCR beta chains was found in a later genetic analysis and replicated in an independent cohort. According to a later genetic analysis, donors in an Asian-associated ancestry cluster had fewer N-insertions in productive TCRs than the approximately 650-donor mean.

Library preparation used the immunoSEQ multiplex PCR assay. For the multiplex PCR, a mixture combining 60 forward primers for TCR Vbeta segments and 13 reverse primers for TCR Jbeta segments was used. The CDR3 region of rearranged TCR beta genes was amplified from genomic DNA by a multiplex PCR assay. Amplified TCR beta libraries were sequenced as 87-base-pair reads on the Illumina HiSeq System. Concerning the study's data processing: A later analysis tallied around 82 million unique TCR beta chains across the 650 to 750 repertoires, and around 12 million of those chains were shared by two or more donors. Raw reads were error-corrected and collapsed into unique sequences by a nearest-neighbor algorithm in which closely related sequences were merged to remove PCR and sequencing errors. Alignment of CDR3 sequences to IMGT reference sequences was used to assign V, D and J gene segments. For a sequence to be retained, a match of at least six nucleotides to both a V gene segment and a J gene segment was required. Rearrangements were called productive when the CDR3 lacked stop codons and stayed in frame with V and J; all others were non-productive. Following IMGT convention, CDR3 was defined as the stretch from the second conserved V-encoded cysteine to the conserved J-encoded phenylalanine. In an earlier analysis of roughly 580 of the donors, sequences lacking an unambiguous match to a single V gene segment were excluded. In an earlier analysis of 587 of the donors, V segments were called functional above 56.7% productive rearrangements and were called segregating when the between-donor standard deviation exceeded 5%. A statistical classification framework was built for diagnosing cytomegalovirus status from the catalog of TCR beta chain sequences. V and J gene assignment, in a later analysis, came from comparing TCR nucleotide sequences with IMGT/GENE-DB human TR gene sequences. The TCRdist pipeline was used in a later analysis to assign CDR3 sequences and most-parsimonious VDJ recombination scenarios. In a later analysis, every TCR beta chain was defined by the combination of its CDR3 amino acid sequence and its V-gene family, and reads without a unique V-gene family were dropped. As a way to deal with suspected cross-contamination and a sequencing artifact, a later analysis dropped more than 500 nucleotide sequences that were highly shared and had low generation probability. In a later analysis, a clonal expansion index for each public chain was calculated from normalized within-repertoire ranks of inferred template counts. A later analysis computed generation probabilities with a VDJ recombination model fitted to out-of-frame rearrangements, and checked the results against IGoR. A later analysis scored TCR-TCR, TCR-HLA and TCR-CMV co-occurrence with hypergeometric tests, applying a repertoire-size bias correction to TCR pairs. False discovery rates were estimated in a later analysis by permuting HLA or CMV assignments 20 times. In a later analysis, co-occurring TCRs were grouped with DBSCAN, and TCRdist sequence similarity was added when clustering was performed within HLA-allele-positive subsets. Repertoires with fewer than 30,000 or more than 120,000 public chains were left out of co-occurrence clustering, as were four to six repertoires with anomalous nucleotide sharing. The source is immuneACCESS, and TCRdb retained only in-frame sequences with V and J called. Part of the clones is not carried over; for the studies checked, unresolved V genes explain less than half of this, and the remainder is unexplained. V, J and clone size derive from that table, while D and trimming were established from the DNA sequence. A total of over 90,000 clones appear in this sample, 64% of them only once. The ten largest make up approximately 3% of the sample.

In total, about 650 healthy bone marrow donors made up the cohort. Cohort members were all nominally healthy when sampled, although unrecorded immune exposures were likely present. The donor tested CMV seronegative, placing the donor among the 352 seronegative members of the cohort. A peripheral blood sample was provided by each donor, and peripheral blood mononuclear cells were used for TCR beta sequencing. Genomic DNA extraction from the blood cell samples was performed with the Qiagen DNeasy Blood Extraction Kit. Recombination linked TRBV29-1 to TRBJ2-3, and 9 junctional nucleotides match TRBD2. Sequenced: PBMCs. The sequence was collected from a man aged 55 to 69 in good health and CMV-seronegative. At the DNA level, the sequence is TGCAGCGTTGGCTCTAGCGGGGCTGATACGCAGTATTTT. This is translated as CSVGSSGADTQYF.